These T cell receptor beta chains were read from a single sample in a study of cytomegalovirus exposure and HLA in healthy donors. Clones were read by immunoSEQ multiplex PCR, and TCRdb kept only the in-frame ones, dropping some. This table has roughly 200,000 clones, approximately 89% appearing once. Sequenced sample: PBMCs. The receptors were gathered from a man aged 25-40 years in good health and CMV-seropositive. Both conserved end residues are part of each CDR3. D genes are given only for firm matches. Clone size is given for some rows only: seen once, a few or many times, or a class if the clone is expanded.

cdr3_nt: TGTGCCAGCAGCTTAGGGGCAGCAACTAATGAAAAACTGTTTTTT
cdr3_aa: CASSLGAATNEKLFF
v_call: TRBV11-2
j_call: TRBJ1-4
clone_size: .
cdr3_length: 15
d_call: .

cdr3_nt: TGTGCCAGCAGTGAAGCGCTTGCCAGCCCCACTGAAGCTTTCTTT
cdr3_aa: CASSEALASPTEAFF
v_call: TRBV2
j_call: TRBJ1-1
clone_size: .
cdr3_length: 15
d_call: .

cdr3_nt: TGTGCCAGCAGTGAGAGCGGAGAGACCCAGTACTTC
cdr3_aa: CASSESGETQYF
v_call: TRBV2
j_call: TRBJ2-5
clone_size: .
cdr3_length: 12
d_call: .

cdr3_nt: TGTGCCATCAGGGACAGGATTCAGAACACTGAAGCTTTCTTT
cdr3_aa: CAIRDRIQNTEAFF
v_call: TRBV10-3
j_call: TRBJ1-1
clone_size: .
cdr3_length: 14
d_call: TRBD1

cdr3_nt: TGCGCCAGCAGCCCCAGGGCTAAACAAGAGACCCAGTACTTC
cdr3_aa: CASSPRAKQETQYF
v_call: TRBV5-1
j_call: TRBJ2-5
clone_size: once
cdr3_length: 14
d_call: .

cdr3_nt: TGTGCCACCTCCGGGACAGGCTACAATGAGCAGTTCTTC
cdr3_aa: CATSGTGYNEQFF
v_call: TRBV2
j_call: TRBJ2-1
clone_size: once
cdr3_length: 13
d_call: TRBD1

cdr3_nt: TGCGCCAGCAAGTCGGTAGCGGGGGGGATAATCCAAGAGACCCAGTACTTC
cdr3_aa: CASKSVAGGIIQETQYF
v_call: TRBV5-1
j_call: TRBJ2-5
clone_size: .
cdr3_length: 17
d_call: TRBD2

cdr3_nt: TGTGCCAGCAGCTCGCGACAGCTGACCGGGGAGCTGTTTTTT
cdr3_aa: CASSSRQLTGELFF
v_call: TRBV9
j_call: TRBJ2-2
clone_size: few
cdr3_length: 14
d_call: .

cdr3_nt: TGTGCCAGTAGTGGGGACAGGGCAAATGAAAAACTGTTTTTT
cdr3_aa: CASSGDRANEKLFF
v_call: TRBV19
j_call: TRBJ1-4
clone_size: .
cdr3_length: 14
d_call: TRBD1

cdr3_nt: TGTGCCAGCAGCTTACGGAGCTCCTATAATTCACCCCTCCACTTT
cdr3_aa: CASSLRSSYNSPLHF
v_call: TRBV7-9
j_call: TRBJ1-6
clone_size: .
cdr3_length: 15
d_call: .

cdr3_nt: TGTGCCAGCAGTCTGACTAGCGGGAGTGCCTATGAGCAGTTCTTC
cdr3_aa: CASSLTSGSAYEQFF
v_call: TRBV9
j_call: TRBJ2-1
clone_size: .
cdr3_length: 15
d_call: TRBD2

cdr3_nt: TGTGCCAGCAGCTTAAGGCTAGCGGGAGTAGGTGGGGACAATGAGCAGTTCTTC
cdr3_aa: CASSLRLAGVGGDNEQFF
v_call: TRBV7-6
j_call: TRBJ2-1
clone_size: once
cdr3_length: 18
d_call: TRBD2

cdr3_nt: TGCGCCAGCAGCTGGTCAACGGGCACTAATGAAAAACTGTTTTTT
cdr3_aa: CASSWSTGTNEKLFF
v_call: TRBV5-1
j_call: TRBJ1-4
clone_size: .
cdr3_length: 15
d_call: .

cdr3_nt: TGTGCCAGCAGTCTGGGCACTGAAGCTTTCTTT
cdr3_aa: CASSLGTEAFF
v_call: TRBV6-5
j_call: TRBJ1-1
clone_size: .
cdr3_length: 11
d_call: .

cdr3_nt: TGTGCCAGCACATTCGGACAGGGGTTCCAAGAGACCCAGTACTTC
cdr3_aa: CASTFGQGFQETQYF
v_call: TRBV6-5
j_call: TRBJ2-5
clone_size: once
cdr3_length: 15
d_call: TRBD1

cdr3_nt: TGTGCCAGCAGTTTCACGGGGAATCAGCCCCAGCATTTT
cdr3_aa: CASSFTGNQPQHF
v_call: TRBV28
j_call: TRBJ1-5
clone_size: .
cdr3_length: 13
d_call: .

cdr3_nt: TGTGCCAGCAGCCGGGACAGCCTCAATCAGCCCCAGCATTTT
cdr3_aa: CASSRDSLNQPQHF
v_call: TRBV2
j_call: TRBJ1-5
clone_size: .
cdr3_length: 14
d_call: TRBD1

cdr3_nt: TGTGCCAGCAGCTATCGGGATACCGGGGAGCTGTTTTTT
cdr3_aa: CASSYRDTGELFF
v_call: TRBV5-4
j_call: TRBJ2-2
clone_size: .
cdr3_length: 13
d_call: .

cdr3_nt: TGTGCCAGCAGCTTAACCTACGAGCAGTACTTC
cdr3_aa: CASSLTYEQYF
v_call: TRBV13
j_call: TRBJ2-7
clone_size: .
cdr3_length: 11
d_call: .

cdr3_nt: TGTGCCAGCAGACTTAGCGGGAATCGTTTTGAGACCCAGTACTTC
cdr3_aa: CASRLSGNRFETQYF
v_call: TRBV6-5
j_call: TRBJ2-5
clone_size: once
cdr3_length: 15
d_call: TRBD2

cdr3_nt: TGTGCCAGCAGTTTAGGGACAGGGGGGGATGAGCAGTTCTTC
cdr3_aa: CASSLGTGGDEQFF
v_call: TRBV27
j_call: TRBJ2-1
clone_size: .
cdr3_length: 14
d_call: TRBD1

cdr3_nt: TGTGCCAGCAAGACAGGGACTAATGAGCAGTACTTC
cdr3_aa: CASKTGTNEQYF
v_call: TRBV11-3
j_call: TRBJ2-7
clone_size: .
cdr3_length: 12
d_call: .

cdr3_nt: TGTGCCAGCTCACCCTGGGTAAACCCCCTCCTCGAGCAGTACTTC
cdr3_aa: CASSPWVNPLLEQYF
v_call: TRBV18
j_call: TRBJ2-7
clone_size: .
cdr3_length: 15
d_call: .

cdr3_nt: TGTGCCAGCAGCTCCCGAGGTGGTGGTGAGACCCAGTACTTC
cdr3_aa: CASSSRGGGETQYF
v_call: TRBV5-4
j_call: TRBJ2-5
clone_size: once
cdr3_length: 14
d_call: .

cdr3_nt: TGCAGCGTGATCGGACAGGGGGCGTCCGAGCAGTACTTC
cdr3_aa: CSVIGQGASEQYF
v_call: TRBV29-1
j_call: TRBJ2-7
clone_size: .
cdr3_length: 13
d_call: TRBD1

cdr3_nt: TGTGCCAGCAGTCCGAAAGGACAGGGAGAGACCCAGTACTTC
cdr3_aa: CASSPKGQGETQYF
v_call: TRBV6-1
j_call: TRBJ2-5
clone_size: .
cdr3_length: 14
d_call: TRBD1

cdr3_nt: TGCGCCAGCAGCCAAGAGCCGAAGGGAAGCACAGATACGCAGTATTTT
cdr3_aa: CASSQEPKGSTDTQYF
v_call: TRBV4-3
j_call: TRBJ2-3
clone_size: .
cdr3_length: 16
d_call: .

cdr3_nt: TGCAGCGCCGACCCGACAGGGAAAGAGACCCAGTACTTC
cdr3_aa: CSADPTGKETQYF
v_call: TRBV29-1
j_call: TRBJ2-5
clone_size: .
cdr3_length: 13
d_call: TRBD1

cdr3_nt: TGTGCCAGCAGTTTATCACAGGGAAAAGAGACCCAGTACTTC
cdr3_aa: CASSLSQGKETQYF
v_call: TRBV27
j_call: TRBJ2-5
clone_size: .
cdr3_length: 14
d_call: .

cdr3_nt: TGCGCCAGCATGGTAAGCTCCTACAATGAGCAGTTCTTC
cdr3_aa: CASMVSSYNEQFF
v_call: TRBV5-1
j_call: TRBJ2-1
clone_size: .
cdr3_length: 13
d_call: .

cdr3_nt: TGTGCCTGGAGTGTTTTCGACACCGGGGAGCTGTTTTTT
cdr3_aa: CAWSVFDTGELFF
v_call: TRBV30
j_call: TRBJ2-2
clone_size: .
cdr3_length: 13
d_call: .

cdr3_nt: TGTGCCAGCAGCGTATCTAGCGGGGGGTACAATGAGCAGTTCTTC
cdr3_aa: CASSVSSGGYNEQFF
v_call: TRBV9
j_call: TRBJ2-1
clone_size: .
cdr3_length: 15
d_call: TRBD2

cdr3_nt: TGTGCCAGCTCAGCACGACTCGCCCGGGGCCCAGATACGCAGTATTTT
cdr3_aa: CASSARLARGPDTQYF
v_call: TRBV18
j_call: TRBJ2-3
clone_size: .
cdr3_length: 16
d_call: .

cdr3_nt: TGCGCCAGCAGCCAAGCGGCTAGCGGGGGGTTCGGCGAGCAGTACTTC
cdr3_aa: CASSQAASGGFGEQYF
v_call: TRBV4-3
j_call: TRBJ2-7
clone_size: .
cdr3_length: 16
d_call: TRBD2

cdr3_nt: TGCGCCAGCAGCTTGGAACTAGCGGGAGCCCACGAGCAGTACTTC
cdr3_aa: CASSLELAGAHEQYF
v_call: TRBV5-1
j_call: TRBJ2-7
clone_size: .
cdr3_length: 15
d_call: TRBD2

cdr3_nt: TGTGCCAGCAGCCACGGGACATTAGCCGAGCAGTACTTC
cdr3_aa: CASSHGTLAEQYF
v_call: TRBV11-2
j_call: TRBJ2-7
clone_size: .
cdr3_length: 13
d_call: .

cdr3_nt: TGTGCCAGCAGTGACAGGGGGCTAGGTGAAGCTTTCTTT
cdr3_aa: CASSDRGLGEAFF
v_call: TRBV28
j_call: TRBJ1-1
clone_size: .
cdr3_length: 13
d_call: TRBD1

cdr3_nt: TGTGCCAGCAGCCAGGGACAGGGGAGTTCACCCCTCCACTTT
cdr3_aa: CASSQGQGSSPLHF
v_call: TRBV7-9
j_call: TRBJ1-6
clone_size: .
cdr3_length: 14
d_call: TRBD1

cdr3_nt: TGTGCCAGCAGTCTACCCCAGGGGAGTGGGCCCGGGGAGCTGTTTTTT
cdr3_aa: CASSLPQGSGPGELFF
v_call: TRBV6-6
j_call: TRBJ2-2
clone_size: .
cdr3_length: 16
d_call: .

cdr3_nt: TGTGCCTGGAGACAGGCTGGGAACACCGGGGAGCTGTTTTTT
cdr3_aa: CAWRQAGNTGELFF
v_call: TRBV30
j_call: TRBJ2-2
clone_size: .
cdr3_length: 14
d_call: .

cdr3_nt: TGCGCCAGCAGCTTGGGGACAGGGACCTTCTTCGAGCAGTACTTC
cdr3_aa: CASSLGTGTFFEQYF
v_call: TRBV5-1
j_call: TRBJ2-7
clone_size: .
cdr3_length: 15
d_call: TRBD1

cdr3_nt: TGTGCCAGCAGCTCGGACTTTGCTGGCGAGCAGTACTTC
cdr3_aa: CASSSDFAGEQYF
v_call: TRBV14
j_call: TRBJ2-7
clone_size: .
cdr3_length: 13
d_call: .

cdr3_nt: TGTGCCAGCAGCTTCGGCCACAAAGGGGGTGGTGAACCCTACGAGCAGTACTTC
cdr3_aa: CASSFGHKGGGEPYEQYF
v_call: TRBV7-2
j_call: TRBJ2-7
clone_size: .
cdr3_length: 18
d_call: .

cdr3_nt: TGTGCCAGCAGCTCTGACACTTCGAACACCGGGGAGCTGTTTTTT
cdr3_aa: CASSSDTSNTGELFF
v_call: TRBV11-3
j_call: TRBJ2-2
clone_size: .
cdr3_length: 15
d_call: .

cdr3_nt: TGTGCCAGCAGCTTAGATGGGAGGATTCAGTACTTC
cdr3_aa: CASSLDGRIQYF
v_call: TRBV11-2
j_call: TRBJ2-4
clone_size: .
cdr3_length: 12
d_call: .